These 25 T cell receptor beta chains share one sample of origin, sequenced in a study of cytomegalovirus exposure and HLA in healthy donors. This PCR relied on a set of 60 Vbeta primers and 13 Jbeta primers. TCRdb's copy holds only in-frame clones and misses some; the assay was immunoSEQ multiplex PCR. This table holds 100,000 to 130,000 clones, about three quarters found once. Material for sequencing was PBMCs. These receptors all stem from a man aged 30 to 39 in good health and CMV-seronegative.

The genes are TRBV7-9 and TRBJ2-4; 9 bases agree with TRBD1. The CDR3 loop spans 16 amino acids. Trimming took 2 bases from V and 2 from J; bases not matched to a gene: 4. Germline V gene sequence: CDR1 SEHNR, CDR2 FQNEAQ (reference sequence). The DNA of the CDR3 is TGTGCCAGCAGCTTAACAGGGGGCGCACCCAAAAACATTCAGTACTTC. Translated, it gives CASSLTGGAPKNIQYF.

This chain joins TRBV6-1 and TRBJ2-1, with unresolved D. The germline CDR1 and CDR2 sequences are MNHNS and SASEGT. CDR3 length: 16 amino acids. V was pared by 1 base and J by 12 bases, with 22 bases between. CDR3 protein: CASSEGGGHLVGGQFF. DNA for the CDR3: TGTGCCAGCAGTGAAGGAGGCGGCCACCTTGTCGGTGGGCAGTTCTTC.

The V gene is TRBV2, the J gene TRBJ2-3, with TRBD2 matching 9 bases. Trimming took 4 bases from V and 2 from J; bases not matched to a gene: 7. Germline lookup yields CDR1 SNHLY and CDR2 FYNNEI. There are 16 residues in the CDR3. Written as DNA, the CDR3 is TGTGCCAGCAGTGCTCTAGCGGGGTCGTTCACAGATACGCAGTATTTT. Residues: CASSALAGSFTDTQYF.

The chain is built from TRBV27 and TRBJ2-5; 9 positions match TRBD2. Germline V CDR1 and CDR2: MNHEY, SMNVEV (reference sequence). V trimming: 3 bases; J trimming: 4 bases; junction bases outside the gene matches: 9. The CDR3 extends over 16 amino acids. CDR3 protein: CASSFTGTSWLETQYF. DNA of the CDR3: TGTGCCAGCAGTTTTACCGGGACTAGCTGGCTAGAGACCCAGTACTTC.

V gene TRBV2 combines with J gene TRBJ1-5; D is unclear. The length of the CDR3 is 12 residues. V was cut by 6 bases and J by 4 bases, with 7 bases left in between. Per the germline V gene, CDR1 is SNHLY and CDR2 is FYNNEI. Here the CDR3 reads CASRGGNQPQHF. The CDR3 coding sequence is TGTGCCAGCAGAGGAGGAAATCAGCCCCAGCATTTT.

The chain uses TRBV5-6 and TRBJ2-3, with 8 bases that match TRBD1. The CDR3 consists of 15 residues. The junction had 5 bases not matched to a gene; V was cut back by 0 bases and J by 5 bases. Germline V gene sequence: CDR1 SGHDT, CDR2 YYEEEE. The CDR3 protein is CASSLGDRPKDTQYF. In nucleotides, the CDR3 is TGTGCCAGCAGCTTGGGGGACAGGCCCAAAGATACGCAGTATTTT.

This chain uses TRBV4-1 with TRBJ2-7; maybe TRBD2 (7 bases). The germline gives CDR1 MGHRA, CDR2 YSYEKL. The CDR3 runs 16 residues. V shed 3 bases and J shed 3 bases, with 18 bases lying between them. CDR3 protein: CASSQPGGGGHYEQYF. In DNA, the CDR3 is TGCGCCAGCAGCCAGCCCGGAGGGGGGGGCCACTACGAGCAGTACTTC.

The chain uses TRBV9 and TRBJ2-5, with TRBD2 matching 7 bases. After removal of 2 bases from V and 5 bases from J, the junction contained 3 bases not matched to a gene. This CDR3 is built from 13 residues. The germline CDR1 and CDR2 sequences are SGDLS and YYNGEE. The CDR3 loop is CASSVSGGETQYF. The CDR3 DNA is TGTGCCAGCAGCGTTTCCGGGGGGGAGACCCAGTACTTC.

On this clone: Other DNA sequences in this specimen translate into the identical CDR3. This chain connects TRBV27 to TRBJ2-3; weak D call: TRBD1 (5 bases). The CDR3 length is 13 residues. The germline V gene encodes CDR1 MNHEY and CDR2 SMNVEV (reference sequence). With 3 bases removed from V and 1 base from J, the gap between germline ends came to 5 bases. The CDR3 spells CASSLGRTDTQYF. The DNA of the CDR3 is TGTGCCAGCAGTTTGGGGCGCACAGATACGCAGTATTTT.

The rearrangement joins TRBV19 to TRBJ2-1; D is perhaps TRBD2 (6 bases). Looked up from germline, CDR1 is LNHDA and CDR2 is SQIVND (reference sequence). V lost 5 bases to trimming and J lost 7 bases, with 15 bases between them. The CDR3 consists of 14 residues. Written as DNA, the CDR3 is TGTGCCAGTAGTCCCCGGAGGGCCGGGAATGAGCAGTTCTTC. This codes for CASSPRRAGNEQFF.

The chain links TRBV29-1 to TRBJ2-1; 12 bases match TRBD2. CDR1 and CDR2 from the germline V gene are SQVTM and ANQGSEA. The CDR3 sequence is 15 residues long. Trimming removed 4 bases from V and 5 bases from J; junction bases left unmatched: 6. The CDR3 bases are TGCAGCGTTGTCCTAGCGGGAGGGCCGAACAATGAGCAGTTCTTC. Translation: CSVVLAGGPNNEQFF.

This clone came up once. The chain is built from TRBV7-3 and TRBJ2-1, with 10 bases lining up with TRBD2. V was clipped by 5 bases and J by 7 bases; unmatched bases: 8. CDR1 is SGHTA and CDR2 is FQGTGA in the germline V gene. The CDR3 runs to 15 residues. DNA of the CDR3: TGTGCCAGCAGCCTAGGACTAGCGGTAACTAATGAGCAGTTCTTC. The encoded protein is CASSLGLAVTNEQFF.

The V gene is TRBV27, the J gene TRBJ1-5; D unresolved. Germline CDR1 MNHEY, CDR2 SMNVEV (reference sequence). V lost 5 bases and J lost 3, with 11 bases in between. The CDR3 is 14 amino acids. The CDR3 DNA follows: TGTGCCAGCAGTCCCCGGTCCTCCAATCAGCCCCAGCATTTT. It yields the protein CASSPRSSNQPQHF.

V gene TRBV19 combines with J gene TRBJ2-3; 8 bases are a match to TRBD2. CDR3 length equals 14 residues. After removal of 3 bases from V and 4 bases from J, the junction contained 3 bases not matched to a gene. CDR1 and CDR2 from the germline V gene are LNHDA and SQIVND (reference sequence). The CDR3 DNA is TGTGCCAGTAGTATTCCGGGACTAGCAGATACGCAGTATTTT. It translates to CASSIPGLADTQYF. Looking up the rest from reference TRBV19 and TRBJ2-3 gives the full variable domain: DGGITQSPKYLFRKEGQNVTLSCEQNLNHDAMYWYRQDPGQGLRLIYYSQIVNDFQKGDIAEGYSVSREKKESFPLTVTSAQKNPTAFYLCASSIPGLADTQYFGPGTRLTVL.

The chain combines TRBV27 with TRBJ1-6; the D is unclear. Germline CDR1 is MNHEY and CDR2 is SMNVEV (reference sequence). The CDR3 sequence is 15 residues long. V dropped 4 bases and J dropped 6 bases, with 13 bases sitting between them. Here the CDR3 reads CASSSLAAGNSPLHF. CDR3 DNA sequence: TGTGCCAGCAGTTCGTTAGCAGCGGGTAATTCACCCCTCCACTTT.

V and J are TRBV15 and TRBJ2-1; 13 positions agree with TRBD2. CDR1 is LNHNV and CDR2 is YYDKDF in the germline V gene (reference sequence). The CDR3 runs to 16 residues. The trim removed 5 bases at V and 4 bases at J, leaving 5 bases unmatched. The CDR3 protein is CATSGRLAGGYNEQFF. Written as DNA, the CDR3 is TGTGCCACCAGCGGACGACTAGCGGGGGGATACAATGAGCAGTTCTTC. Combining the CDR3 with reference TRBV15 and TRBJ2-1 gives the whole variable domain DAMVIQNPRYQVTQFGKPVTLSCSQTLNHNVMYWYQQKSSQAPKLLFHYYDKDFNNEADTPDNFQSRRPNTSFCFLDIRSPGLGDTAMYLCATSGRLAGGYNEQFFGPGTRLTVL.

V usage is TRBV19 and J usage is TRBJ2-7, with a weak D call TRBD2 (5 bases). There are 14 residues in the CDR3. The germline V gene has CDR1 LNHDA and CDR2 SQIVND (reference sequence). Trimming removed 4 bases at V and 2 bases at J, with 12 bases between. The CDR3 sequence is CASSTRDFPYEQYF. For the CDR3, the DNA is TGTGCCAGTAGTACACGGGATTTTCCCTACGAGCAGTACTTC.

The rearrangement joins TRBV5-1 to TRBJ2-7; D unclear. Germline CDR1 is SGHRS and CDR2 is YFSETQ. V gave up 0 bases and J gave up 1 base, with 5 bases separating them. CDR3 length equals 13 residues. CDR3 protein: CASSLDGSYEQYF. The CDR3 bases are TGCGCCAGCAGCTTGGACGGGTCCTACGAGCAGTACTTC.

This chain uses TRBV11-2 with TRBJ2-7; 9 bases agree with TRBD1. Per the germline V gene, CDR1 is SGHAT and CDR2 is FQNNGV. The CDR3 length is 15 residues. V gave up 0 bases and J gave up 5 bases; unmatched junction bases: 5. The CDR3 DNA reads as TGTGCCAGCAGCTTAGAAGGGACAGGGACCCACGAGCAGTACTTC. Its protein is CASSLEGTGTHEQYF. The whole variable domain, remainder taken from reference TRBV11-2 and TRBJ2-7, is EAGVAQSPRYKIIEKRQSVAFWCNPISGHATLYWYQQILGQGPKLLIQFQNNGVVDDSQLPKDRFSAERLKGVDSTLKIQPAKLEDSAVYLCASSLEGTGTHEQYFGPGTRLTVT.

The chain combines TRBV9 with TRBJ2-7; 8 bases are shared with TRBD2. CDR3 length equals 16 residues. After removal of 0 bases from V and 6 bases from J, the junction contained 11 bases not matched to a gene. From germline, CDR1 is SGDLS and CDR2 YYNGEE. This CDR3 is CASSVAPDPRGGEQYF. Here the CDR3 DNA reads TGTGCCAGCAGCGTAGCCCCGGACCCACGGGGGGGCGAGCAGTACTTC.

This clone showed up just once. V usage is TRBV18 and J usage is TRBJ1-2; a possible D gene is TRBD1 (5 bases). From germline, CDR1 is KGHSH and CDR2 LQKENI. Between the trimmed V and J ends, which lost 3 bases and 5 bases, there was a span of 16 bases. The CDR3 is 15 residues long. The DNA of the CDR3 is TGTGCCAGCTCACCGAAGCAGGGTCTCGCTTATGGCTACACCTTC. It translates to CASSPKQGLAYGYTF.

This clone was seen only once. The chain employs TRBV19 and TRBJ2-7; TRBD1 matches at 7 bases. V shed 3 bases, J shed 5 bases, and the junction held 4 bases outside the gene matches. The CDR3 is 13 amino acids. Germline CDR1 LNHDA, CDR2 SQIVND (reference sequence). The CDR3 protein is CASSINRGHEQYF. The DNA of the CDR3 is TGTGCCAGTAGTATTAACAGGGGCCACGAGCAGTACTTC.

V usage is TRBV2 and J usage is TRBJ1-2, with D hard to call. V was clipped by 7 bases and J by 8 bases, with 23 bases between them. Germline assignment: CDR1 SNHLY and CDR2 FYNNEI. The CDR3 totals 15 residues. The CDR3 loop reads CASITQTTPDRGYTF. In DNA form, the CDR3 reads TGTGCCAGCATCACCCAGACTACCCCGGACCGCGGCTACACCTTC.

The CDR3 loop is CASSLAGTGGTEAFF. CDR3 bases: TGTGCCAGCAGCTTGGCGGGGACAGGGGGAACTGAAGCTTTCTTT. The rearrangement uses TRBV7-9 and TRBJ1-1, with TRBD1 matching 11 bases. There are 15 residues in the CDR3. CDR1 and CDR2 (germline): SEHNR, FQNEAQ (reference sequence). Trimming cost V 3 bases and J 5 bases; bases outside gene matches: 5.

The rearrangement uses TRBV6-5 and TRBJ1-5; possibly TRBD1 for D (6 bases). Germline-derived CDR1 and CDR2 are MNHEY and SVGAGI. This CDR3 spans 15 amino acids. V shed 2 bases and J shed 1 base, with 9 bases lying between them. CDR3 in DNA: TGTGCCAGCAGTTACCAGGGGTTGAGCAATCAGCCCCAGCATTTT. Its protein is CASSYQGLSNQPQHF.